The following is a TCR beta chain sequence with its context. What this receptor recognizes is not known. It has no much larger one-base neighbor in the sample; base qualities were not kept. In the prospective study, participants were about 18 to 95 years old, resided in about two dozen geographic areas of the United States, and were enrolled through a virtual design. In the prospective study, participants were assigned to cohorts based on the clinical history participants reported in a screening survey and a study questionnaire. Recovered participants in ImmuneRACE Cohort 3 were defined by two consecutive negative NP/OP PCR tests, clearance by a healthcare professional, or resolution of symptoms. Each participant in the prospective study had whole blood, serum and a nasopharyngeal or oropharyngeal swab collected by mobile phlebotomists. Over a roughly 2-month period, participants in the prospective study had the option of providing additional blood draws and questionnaires. Before DNA extraction, prospective study blood samples were shipped either frozen or at room temperature.

The sample comes from a study of blood T cell repertoires in COVID-19 (TCRdb year 2020). Background for the entire study: Samples covering the acute and convalescent phases of COVID-19 were provided by collaborators in the United States, Italy and Spain. The prospective study material was composed of cDNA or gDNA derived from T cells, B-cell-depleted T cells, or PBMCs. Subjects who had been exposed to COVID-19, were actively infected with it, or had recovered from it provided the deeply sampled blood TCRbeta repertoires that made up the dataset. The repertoires were released in a freely available public database intended as a resource for research on the immune response to SARS-CoV-2. The samples were drawn from the first 160 participants of the ongoing ImmuneRACE study and from 1,254 subjects provided by 6 global collaborators. Nearly every sample came with metadata listing a de-identified subject ID, COVID-19 status, age in years and sex. Where HLA class I and class II types were available, the types were taken from metadata supplied by the sample provider, not from assay-based typing. General study outcomes and caveats: The amount of clinical and demographic metadata varied by source and participant and was provided uncurated.

TCRbeta CDR3 regions were amplified from genomic DNA by means of the immunoSEQ Assay, a bias-controlled multiplex PCR. The paper's processing steps were these. The number of nucleated cells in each sample was estimated from the amplification of reference gene primers within the assay. To quantify the absolute abundance of each unique TCRbeta CDR3 rearrangement, sequence reads were collapsed and filtered. Productive Simpson clonality was computed per sample as the square root of Simpson's diversity index over productive rearrangements. TCRdb retrieved this table from immuneACCESS and kept in-frame rearrangements only. Not all clones are present; in checked studies, unresolved V genes account for under half, and no reason is known for the remainder. V, J and clone size reflect that table, while D and trimming were determined from the DNA. The sample table lists approximately 320,000 clones, about nine tenths of them with a count of one. The ten most abundant clones make up about 2.4% of the sample.

CDR1 and CDR2 are read off the germline V gene as ENHRY and SYGVKD. Here V drops 4 bases and J drops 3 bases, and the junction holds 4 bases not matched to any gene. Counted from cysteine to phenylalanine, this CDR3 has 14 amino acids. CDR3 DNA is the only sequence kept; it has 42 bases, read in frame from the first base. The receptor's source is a man in his sixties who had recovered from COVID-19. Recombination joined TRBV10-3 with TRBJ1-1, with 8 middle bases fitting TRBD1. Material: PBMCs or T cells enriched from blood (not recorded which). At the DNA level, the sequence is TGTGCCATCAGTGGAGGACAGGGTTACACTGAAGCTTTCTTT. Its translation reads: CAISGGQGYTEAFF.